This TCR beta chain derives from a study of blood T cell repertoires in COVID-19. The overall study: Whether acute or convalescent, the COVID-19 samples came from the United States, Italy and Spain. PBMCs, B-cell-depleted T cells, or T cells were the source of the cDNA or gDNA that made up the material.

In the source study's methods: Reference gene primer amplification gave nucleated cell count estimates. Sequencing used immunoSEQ multiplex PCR; TCRdb keeps in-frame clones, though not all of them. Clonal size and the V and J genes are those of that table, whereas D and trimming came from the DNA. The table records 100,000 to 150,000 clones, roughly four fifths of them present only once. V was trimmed by 6 bases and J by 1 base, leaving 9 bases between them. Germline assignment: CDR1 SGHNT and CDR2 YENEEA. The CDR3 is 13 residues long. The source material was peripheral blood. V is TRBV11-3 and J is TRBJ1-1; D ambiguous. This sequence originates from a woman between 50 and 59 years old with acute or convalescent COVID-19. CDR3 amino acids: CASRRAGNTEAFF. The CDR3 DNA reads as TGTGCCAGCAGGCGAGCAGGGAACACTGAAGCTTTCTTT.